Sequencing of this TCR beta chain was carried out in a study of cytomegalovirus exposure and HLA in healthy donors. CDR3 size: 14 residues. Trimming at V came to 3 bases and at J to 7 bases, leaving 9 bases not matched to a gene. Germline V gene lookup returns CDR1 WNHNN and CDR2 SYGVQD (reference sequence). Primers included in the PCR were 60 Vbeta and 13 Jbeta primers. Using immunoSEQ multiplex PCR, the repertoire was profiled, and TCRdb retains in-frame clones only, with some absent. The sample lists some 78,000 clones, 55% to 85% seen once, with 8.5% to 14% in the top ten. The chain joins TRBV10-1 to TRBJ2-7, with 7 bases that match TRBD2. The TCR was taken from a woman aged 40 to 50 in good health and CMV-seropositive. The material sequenced was PBMCs. DNA for the CDR3: TGCGCCAGCAGTGACGGAGGGCAGGGAGGGGAGCAGTACTTC. This encodes CASSDGGQGGEQYF.